This T cell receptor beta chain comes out of a study of cytomegalovirus exposure and HLA in healthy donors. Study-wide findings and caveats: Most TCR beta V segments were productive about 87% or about 30% of the time in an earlier analysis.

This CDR3 has 11 residues. Trimming pared 6 bases from V and 1 base from J, leaving 3 bases between. Germline V gene sequence: CDR1 MNHEY, CDR2 SVGAGI. Both 60 Vbeta primers and 13 Jbeta primers went into the PCR. TCRdb keeps only in-frame clones here, not all; method: immunoSEQ multiplex PCR. The data show 150,000 or so clones, around three quarters seen once. About this clone itself: Its matching antigen is unknown.

The V gene is TRBV6-5, the J gene TRBJ1-1; D gene ambiguous. The source of this sequence is a woman between 35 and 50 years old in good health and CMV-seronegative. Sequenced material: PBMCs. The CDR3 reads CASRRNTEAFF. CDR3 DNA sequence: TGTGCCAGCAGGAGGAACACTGAAGCTTTCTTT.